The rows below give T cell receptor beta chains drawn from one sample of a study of blood T cell repertoires in COVID-19. Method: immunoSEQ multiplex PCR; TCRdb's copy keeps in-frame clones and lacks some. The top ten clones hold about 5.2% of a sample with about 260,000 clones, approximately 86% of them seen once. Sequencing used peripheral blood. The origin of the receptors is a woman aged 55-69 years with COVID-19, enrolled during active disease. CDR3s include the opening cysteine and the closing phenylalanine or tryptophan. The D gene is left open where the match is weak. Only part of the rows carry a size: once, few, many, or a class if the clone is expanded.

TRBJ2-7	NA	TRBV10-3	TRBD2	CAISVGLAGGIYEQYF	TGTGCCATCAGTGTGGGACTAGCGGGAGGTATTTACGAGCAGTACTTC
TRBJ2-6	NA	TRBV3-1/TRBV3-2	TRBD2	CASSQDRRGGGSGANVLTF	TGTGCCAGCAGCCAAGATCGACGCGGGGGGGGCTCTGGGGCCAACGTCCTGACTTTC
TRBJ2-6	NA	TRBV11-2	NA	CASSGGSLSGANVLTF	TGTGCCAGCAGCGGAGGGAGTCTCTCTGGGGCCAACGTCCTGACTTTC
TRBJ2-1	NA	TRBV7-3	TRBD1	CASSVDRGNEQFF	TGTGCCAGCAGCGTAGACAGGGGGAATGAGCAGTTCTTC
TRBJ2-1	NA	TRBV6-4	TRBD2	CASSALAGGYNEQFF	TGTGCCAGCAGTGCCTTAGCGGGAGGGTACAATGAGCAGTTCTTC
TRBJ2-7	few	TRBV25-1	NA	CASRNSDSYEQYF	TGTGCCAGCAGAAACAGTGACTCCTACGAGCAGTACTTC
TRBJ1-2	NA	TRBV4-3	NA	CASSQEHRSNYGYTF	TGCGCCAGCAGCCAAGAACACAGGAGTAACTATGGCTACACCTTC
TRBJ1-1	NA	TRBV5-4	NA	CASSLGGVNTEAFF	TGTGCCAGCAGCTTGGGGGGGGTGAACACTGAAGCTTTCTTT
TRBJ2-1	NA	TRBV27	NA	CASSLANSVAYNEQFF	TGTGCCAGCAGTTTAGCCAATTCGGTCGCCTACAATGAGCAGTTCTTC
TRBJ1-2	NA	TRBV6-2/TRBV6-3	NA	CASSPTAYGYTF	TGTGCCAGCAGCCCGACAGCCTATGGCTACACCTTC
TRBJ1-1	NA	TRBV15	NA	CATSRDPPTAGNTEAFF	TGTGCCACCAGCAGAGATCCTCCGACAGCTGGGAACACTGAAGCTTTCTTT
TRBJ1-6	NA	TRBV19	TRBD1	CASRYRRQGSSPLHF	TGTGCCAGTAGATATCGTCGACAGGGTAGTTCACCCCTCCACTTT
TRBJ2-5	NA	TRBV6-5	TRBD1	CASRYRGRETQYF	TGTGCCAGCAGATACAGGGGGCGGGAGACCCAGTACTTC
TRBJ2-2	once	TRBV16	TRBD1	CASSQLQGDTGELFF	TGTGCCAGCAGCCAATTACAGGGGGACACCGGGGAGCTGTTTTTT
TRBJ2-1	NA	TRBV6-1	TRBD2	CASQGGRAENEQFF	TGTGCCAGCCAGGGAGGGAGGGCCGAAAATGAGCAGTTCTTC
TRBJ1-6	NA	TRBV6-1	NA	CASSDLPGNSPLHF	TGTGCCAGCAGTGACCTACCGGGAAATTCACCCCTCCACTTT
TRBJ2-2	NA	TRBV5-4	NA	CASSLVAGGELFF	TGTGCCAGCAGCTTGGTTGCGGGCGGGGAGCTGTTTTTT
TRBJ1-5	NA	TRBV6-1	NA	CASSEQALGNQPQHF	TGTGCCAGCAGTGAACAGGCCCTCGGCAATCAGCCCCAGCATTTT
TRBJ2-2	NA	TRBV28	TRBD2	CASSWSSGRRRTGELFF	TGTGCCAGCAGTTGGTCTAGCGGGAGGCGACGTACCGGGGAGCTGTTTTTT
TRBJ1-1	NA	TRBV5-5	TRBD1	CASSFVLQGRTEAFF	TGTGCCAGCAGCTTTGTGTTACAGGGGAGGACTGAAGCTTTCTTT
TRBJ1-2	NA	TRBV29-1	TRBD1	CSVVARGIDGYTF	TGCAGCGTTGTGGCCAGGGGGATAGATGGCTACACCTTC
TRBJ1-3	NA	TRBV5-6	NA	CASSPYQVGNTIYF	TGTGCCAGCAGCCCCTACCAGGTCGGAAACACCATATATTTT
TRBJ1-5	NA	TRBV19	NA	CASSIRPEKAGYSNQPQHF	TGTGCCAGTAGTATAAGGCCGGAGAAAGCCGGCTATAGCAATCAGCCCCAGCATTTT
TRBJ1-2	NA	TRBV30	NA	CAWSRIYGYTF	TGTGCCTGGAGCAGAATCTATGGCTACACCTTC
TRBJ2-1	NA	TRBV30	TRBD2	CAWSGLLAGVHEQFF	TGTGCCTGGAGCGGTCTACTAGCGGGAGTTCATGAGCAGTTCTTC
TRBJ2-5	NA	TRBV18	NA	CASSRLQETQYF	TGTGCCAGCTCACGGCTCCAAGAGACCCAGTACTTC
TRBJ1-4	NA	TRBV4-3	NA	CASSQDKGRGEKLFF	TGCGCCAGCAGCCAAGATAAAGGGAGGGGTGAAAAACTGTTTTTT
TRBJ2-5	NA	TRBV2	TRBD2	CASRSGTSGWGETQYF	TGTGCCAGCAGGTCCGGGACTAGCGGTTGGGGGGAGACCCAGTACTTC
TRBJ1-2	NA	TRBV30	NA	CAWSVRGGSGGYTF	TGTGCCTGGAGTGTACGGGGGGGATCTGGGGGCTACACCTTC
TRBJ1-1	NA	TRBV18	NA	CASSPPGGYTEAFF	TGTGCCAGCTCACCACCGGGGGGATACACTGAAGCTTTCTTT
TRBJ1-4	NA	TRBV19	NA	CASSIRGVNEKLFF	TGTGCCAGTAGTATACGGGGGGTTAATGAAAAACTGTTTTTT
TRBJ2-3	once	TRBV7-2	TRBD2	CASRKGTSGNTDTQYF	TGTGCCAGCAGGAAAGGGACTAGCGGGAACACAGATACGCAGTATTTT
TRBJ2-1	once	TRBV24-1	TRBD2	CATSDGRRSSGSRGSYNEQFF	TGTGCCACCAGTGATGGGAGGAGATCTAGCGGGAGTCGGGGCTCCTACAATGAGCAGTTCTTC
TRBJ2-1	NA	TRBV27	TRBD2	CASSASGSYNEQFF	TGTGCCAGCAGCGCTAGCGGTTCCTACAATGAGCAGTTCTTC
TRBJ1-2	NA	TRBV5-4	TRBD1	CASSTGTGVNYGYTF	TGTGCCAGCAGCACCGGGACAGGGGTTAACTATGGCTACACCTTC
TRBJ1-5	NA	TRBV27	NA	CASSLKLGALNQPQHF	TGTGCCAGCAGTTTGAAGTTGGGGGCGCTCAATCAGCCCCAGCATTTT
TRBJ1-4	NA	TRBV29-1	TRBD1	CSVAGGTALSSLFF	TGCAGCGTGGCCGGCGGGACAGCCCTTTCATCGCTGTTTTTT
TRBJ2-2	NA	TRBV7-9	NA	CASSLLVRTGELFF	TGTGCCAGCAGCTTATTAGTCCGGACCGGGGAGCTGTTTTTT
TRBJ1-2	NA	TRBV18	NA	CASSAGINYGYTF	TGTGCCAGCTCAGCGGGCATAAACTATGGCTACACCTTC
TRBJ1-2	NA	TRBV29-1	NA	CSSSGGDTSLYGYTF	TGCAGCTCCTCGGGGGGGGACACAAGCTTATATGGCTACACCTTC
TRBJ2-1	NA	TRBV7-2	NA	CASSLGESSYNEQFF	TGTGCCAGCAGCTTAGGGGAGAGCTCCTACAATGAGCAGTTCTTC
TRBJ1-4	NA	TRBV5-5	NA	CASSLGPVGSWNEKLFF	TGTGCCAGCAGCTTGGGACCCGTGGGGAGTTGGAATGAAAAACTGTTTTTT
TRBJ1-1	NA	TRBV28	NA	CASRTNMNTEAFF	TGTGCCAGCAGAACAAACATGAACACTGAAGCTTTCTTT
TRBJ2-7	NA	TRBV30	TRBD2	CAWSHGGTTYEQYF	TGTGCCTGGAGTCACGGCGGGACTACCTACGAGCAGTACTTC
TRBJ2-3	NA	TRBV30	TRBD2	CAWSKTGGPTDTQYF	TGTGCCTGGAGTAAGACGGGAGGGCCCACAGATACGCAGTATTTT
TRBJ1-5	NA	TRBV6-1	NA	CASSETVNQPQHF	TGTGCCAGCAGTGAAACAGTCAATCAGCCCCAGCATTTT
TRBJ2-2	NA	TRBV27	TRBD2	CASSGAGDTGELFF	TGTGCCAGCTCTGGGGCGGGAGACACCGGGGAGCTGTTTTTT
TRBJ1-1	NA	TRBV18	NA	CASSEQENTEAFF	TGTGCCAGCTCAGAACAAGAGAACACTGAAGCTTTCTTT
TRBJ2-7	NA	TRBV6-5	TRBD2	CASSYSRTSPSYEQYF	TGTGCCAGCAGTTACTCCCGGACTAGTCCCTCCTACGAGCAGTACTTC
TRBJ2-7	once	TRBV30	TRBD1	CAWMKGQGGDYEQYF	TGTGCCTGGATGAAGGGACAGGGCGGGGACTACGAGCAGTACTTC
TRBJ1-1	NA	TRBV7-9	NA	CASSLAPGGPNTEAFF	TGTGCCAGCAGCTTAGCGCCCGGAGGGCCGAACACTGAAGCTTTCTTT
TRBJ2-1	NA	TRBV27	NA	CASSPAGLTSSYNEQFF	TGTGCCAGCAGCCCCGCCGGACTAACCTCCTCCTACAATGAGCAGTTCTTC
TRBJ2-3	NA	TRBV7-3	NA	CASSLTDQLADTQYF	TGTGCCAGCAGCTTAACCGATCAGCTAGCGGATACGCAGTATTTT
TRBJ1-2	NA	TRBV7-9	TRBD1	CASSIRDSVYGYTF	TGTGCCAGCAGCATCCGGGACAGCGTTTATGGCTACACCTTC
TRBJ2-1	NA	TRBV28	NA	CASSPREGYLYNEQFF	TGTGCCAGCAGTCCCCGGGAAGGCTACCTTTACAATGAGCAGTTCTTC
TRBJ2-1	NA	TRBV28	TRBD2	CASSSGNFNEQFF	TGTGCCAGCAGTAGCGGGAACTTCAATGAGCAGTTCTTC
TRBJ2-2	NA	TRBV28	NA	CATGGRAGTGELFF	TGTGCCACTGGGGGCCGGGCGGGCACCGGGGAGCTGTTTTTT
TRBJ1-1	NA	TRBV18	NA	CASSPRENTEAFF	TGTGCCAGCTCACCGCGGGAGAACACTGAAGCTTTCTTT
TRBJ2-3	NA	TRBV6-4	TRBD2	CASSDKAAGGTQYF	TGTGCCAGCAGTGACAAGGCCGCCGGGGGGACGCAGTATTTT